The 3 T cell receptor beta chains given below trace back to one sample, sequenced in a study of blood T cell repertoires in COVID-19. Libraries were prepared by immunoSEQ multiplex PCR; TCRdb keeps only in-frame clonotypes and omits some of them. The sample includes about 110,000 clones, roughly 76% of them seen just once. Sequenced: peripheral blood. These receptors all stem from a woman aged 55-70 years with acute or convalescent COVID-19.

The gene calls are TRBV6-2 or TRBV6-3 and TRBJ2-3; possibly TRBD2 for D (5 bases). CDR1 is MNHEY, CDR2 SVGEGT, per germline. The V gene lost 0 bases and the J gene lost 2 bases, with 24 bases spanning the gap. This CDR3 spans 20 amino acids. The chain's CDR3 is CASSYSKRPGEGRNTDTQYF. The CDR3 bases are TGTGCCAGCAGTTACTCGAAGCGACCCGGCGAGGGTAGGAACACAGATACGCAGTATTTT.

V usage is TRBV3-1 (or the pseudogene TRBV3-2) and J usage is TRBJ1-2; D is uncertain. Trimming left V 5 bases short and J 0 bases short, with 7 bases between. The germline CDR1 and CDR2 sequences are LGHDT and YNNKEL (reference sequence). This CDR3 is 13 amino acids long. Written as DNA, the CDR3 is TGTGCCAGCAGCGTGGGCCCTAACTATGGCTACACCTTC. Translating gives CASSVGPNYGYTF.

Concerning this clone: Germline and junction disagree at one end, which may indicate a read error. This rearrangement joins TRBV6-2 or TRBV6-3 to TRBJ1-2; a possible D gene is TRBD1 (5 bases). The CDR3 extends over 11 amino acids. Per germline, CDR1 MNHEY and CDR2 SVGEGT. CDR3 DNA sequence: TGTGCCAGCAGCCGCTCCGGGACTCCACGCTTC. Amino acids: CASSRSGTPRF.